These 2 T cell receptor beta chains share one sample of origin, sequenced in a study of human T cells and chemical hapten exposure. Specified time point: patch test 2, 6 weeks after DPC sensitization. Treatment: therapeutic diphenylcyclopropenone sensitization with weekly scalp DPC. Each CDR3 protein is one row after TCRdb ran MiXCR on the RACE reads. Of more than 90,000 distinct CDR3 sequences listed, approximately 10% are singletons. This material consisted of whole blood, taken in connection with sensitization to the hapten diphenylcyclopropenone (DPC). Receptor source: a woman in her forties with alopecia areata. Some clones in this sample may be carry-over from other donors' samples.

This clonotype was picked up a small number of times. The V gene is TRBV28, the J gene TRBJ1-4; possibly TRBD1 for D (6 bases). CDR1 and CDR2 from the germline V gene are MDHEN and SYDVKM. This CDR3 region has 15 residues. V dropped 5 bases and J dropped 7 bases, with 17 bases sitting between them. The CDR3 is CASSKAGAAREKLFF. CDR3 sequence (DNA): TGTGCCAGCAGTAAGGCGGGGGCGGCACGTGAAAAACTGTTTTTT.

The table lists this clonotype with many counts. The DNA of the CDR3 is TGTGCCAGCAGCTTTGGGTACGGCAATTCACCCCTCCACTTT. The encoded protein is CASSFGYGNSPLHF. J is TRBJ1-6 and V is TRBV11-2; D not certain. The CDR3 is 14 amino acids. CDR1 is SGHAT, CDR2 FQNNGV, per germline. The V end was cut by 3 bases, the J end by 7 bases, with 10 bases between.